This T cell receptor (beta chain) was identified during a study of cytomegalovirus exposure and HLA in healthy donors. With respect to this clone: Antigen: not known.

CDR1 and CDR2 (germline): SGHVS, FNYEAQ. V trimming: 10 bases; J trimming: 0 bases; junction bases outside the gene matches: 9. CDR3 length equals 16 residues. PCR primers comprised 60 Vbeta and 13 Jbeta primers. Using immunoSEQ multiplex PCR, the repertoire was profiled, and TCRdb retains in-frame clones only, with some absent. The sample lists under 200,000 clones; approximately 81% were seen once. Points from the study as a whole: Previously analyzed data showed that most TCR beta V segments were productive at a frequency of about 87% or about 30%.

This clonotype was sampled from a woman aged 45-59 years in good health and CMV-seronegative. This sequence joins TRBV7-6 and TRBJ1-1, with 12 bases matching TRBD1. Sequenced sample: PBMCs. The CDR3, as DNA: TGTGCCACCCGACCGGGACAGGGGGCCTTGAACACTGAAGCTTTCTTT. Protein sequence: CATRPGQGALNTEAFF.